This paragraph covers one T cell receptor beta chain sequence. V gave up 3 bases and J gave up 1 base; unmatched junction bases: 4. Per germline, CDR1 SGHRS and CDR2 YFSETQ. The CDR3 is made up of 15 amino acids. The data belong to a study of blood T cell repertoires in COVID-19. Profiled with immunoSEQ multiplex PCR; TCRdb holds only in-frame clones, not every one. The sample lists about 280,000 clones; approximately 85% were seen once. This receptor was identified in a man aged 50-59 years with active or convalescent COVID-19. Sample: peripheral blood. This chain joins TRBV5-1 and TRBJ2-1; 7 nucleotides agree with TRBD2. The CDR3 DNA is TGCGCCAGCAGCTCTGGGGGGGTTTCCTACAATGAGCAGTTCTTC. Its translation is CASSSGGVSYNEQFF.